This T cell receptor (beta chain) was obtained from a study of blood T cell repertoires in COVID-19. As for the study in general: Sites in the United States, Italy and Spain provided acute and convalescent COVID-19 samples.

The CDR3 consists of 14 residues. The authors' processing: How many nucleated cells were present was estimated from reference gene primer amplification. TCRdb keeps only in-frame clones here, not all; method: immunoSEQ multiplex PCR. V and J calls and clone size come straight from that table; D and trimming were deduced from the DNA. The top ten clones hold about 3.5% of a sample with 200,000 to 250,000 clones, 88% of them seen once. The sample taken for sequencing was PBMCs or T cells enriched from blood (not recorded which). This sequence joins TRBV21-1 and TRBJ2-3; the DNA was not used to check the table's D call, TRBD1. TRBV21-1 is a pseudogene. The receptor was derived from a woman aged 25 to 45 who had been exposed to COVID-19. Here the CDR3 DNA reads TGTGCCAGCAGCAAAGGGGACAGGGCAGATACGCAGTATTTT. Protein: CASSKGDRADTQYF.